This T cell receptor (beta chain) was identified in a study of blood T cells in healthy people across ages. This clonotype was seen a handful of times. Together with a sample-barcoded 5' primer, a J-beta primer mix was included in a second PCR lasting about 6 to 11 cycles. TCRdb re-derived calls from the 5' RACE reads in MiXCR, one entry per CDR3 protein. The repertoire consists of around 1,000,000 distinct CDR3 sequences, with approximately 26% occurring once and the leading ten covering approximately 0.7%. V was shortened by 3 bases and J by 8 bases, with 12 bases between the two germline ends. The CDR3 contains 13 residues. Germline assignment: CDR1 KGHDR and CDR2 SFDVKD. Aged roughly 6 to 90, donors were systemically healthy Caucasians from Russia. These same data were also listed under a study on T cells of mothers and their children.

Sequencing used blood. This receptor was taken from a girl aged 2 to 9 in good health. This chain connects TRBV24-1 to TRBJ2-5; TRBD2 might be the D (6 bases). The CDR3 bases are TGTGCCACCAGTGATAGGACTACCGGTACCCAGTACTTC. Its protein is CATSDRTTGTQYF.